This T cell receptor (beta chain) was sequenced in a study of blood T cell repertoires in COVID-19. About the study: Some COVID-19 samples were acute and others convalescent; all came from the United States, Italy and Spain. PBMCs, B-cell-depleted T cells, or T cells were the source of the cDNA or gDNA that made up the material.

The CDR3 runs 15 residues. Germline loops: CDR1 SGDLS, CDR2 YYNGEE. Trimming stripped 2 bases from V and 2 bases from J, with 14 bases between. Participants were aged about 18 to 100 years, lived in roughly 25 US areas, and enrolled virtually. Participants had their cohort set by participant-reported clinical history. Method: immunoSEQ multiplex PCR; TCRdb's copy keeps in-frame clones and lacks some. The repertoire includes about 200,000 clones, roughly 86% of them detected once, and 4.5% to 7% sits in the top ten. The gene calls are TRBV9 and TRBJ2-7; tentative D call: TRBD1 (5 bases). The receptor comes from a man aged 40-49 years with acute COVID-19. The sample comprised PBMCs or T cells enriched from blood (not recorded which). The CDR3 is CASSVDFDSPYEQYF. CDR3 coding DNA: TGTGCCAGCAGCGTTGATTTTGACAGCCCCTACGAGCAGTACTTC.